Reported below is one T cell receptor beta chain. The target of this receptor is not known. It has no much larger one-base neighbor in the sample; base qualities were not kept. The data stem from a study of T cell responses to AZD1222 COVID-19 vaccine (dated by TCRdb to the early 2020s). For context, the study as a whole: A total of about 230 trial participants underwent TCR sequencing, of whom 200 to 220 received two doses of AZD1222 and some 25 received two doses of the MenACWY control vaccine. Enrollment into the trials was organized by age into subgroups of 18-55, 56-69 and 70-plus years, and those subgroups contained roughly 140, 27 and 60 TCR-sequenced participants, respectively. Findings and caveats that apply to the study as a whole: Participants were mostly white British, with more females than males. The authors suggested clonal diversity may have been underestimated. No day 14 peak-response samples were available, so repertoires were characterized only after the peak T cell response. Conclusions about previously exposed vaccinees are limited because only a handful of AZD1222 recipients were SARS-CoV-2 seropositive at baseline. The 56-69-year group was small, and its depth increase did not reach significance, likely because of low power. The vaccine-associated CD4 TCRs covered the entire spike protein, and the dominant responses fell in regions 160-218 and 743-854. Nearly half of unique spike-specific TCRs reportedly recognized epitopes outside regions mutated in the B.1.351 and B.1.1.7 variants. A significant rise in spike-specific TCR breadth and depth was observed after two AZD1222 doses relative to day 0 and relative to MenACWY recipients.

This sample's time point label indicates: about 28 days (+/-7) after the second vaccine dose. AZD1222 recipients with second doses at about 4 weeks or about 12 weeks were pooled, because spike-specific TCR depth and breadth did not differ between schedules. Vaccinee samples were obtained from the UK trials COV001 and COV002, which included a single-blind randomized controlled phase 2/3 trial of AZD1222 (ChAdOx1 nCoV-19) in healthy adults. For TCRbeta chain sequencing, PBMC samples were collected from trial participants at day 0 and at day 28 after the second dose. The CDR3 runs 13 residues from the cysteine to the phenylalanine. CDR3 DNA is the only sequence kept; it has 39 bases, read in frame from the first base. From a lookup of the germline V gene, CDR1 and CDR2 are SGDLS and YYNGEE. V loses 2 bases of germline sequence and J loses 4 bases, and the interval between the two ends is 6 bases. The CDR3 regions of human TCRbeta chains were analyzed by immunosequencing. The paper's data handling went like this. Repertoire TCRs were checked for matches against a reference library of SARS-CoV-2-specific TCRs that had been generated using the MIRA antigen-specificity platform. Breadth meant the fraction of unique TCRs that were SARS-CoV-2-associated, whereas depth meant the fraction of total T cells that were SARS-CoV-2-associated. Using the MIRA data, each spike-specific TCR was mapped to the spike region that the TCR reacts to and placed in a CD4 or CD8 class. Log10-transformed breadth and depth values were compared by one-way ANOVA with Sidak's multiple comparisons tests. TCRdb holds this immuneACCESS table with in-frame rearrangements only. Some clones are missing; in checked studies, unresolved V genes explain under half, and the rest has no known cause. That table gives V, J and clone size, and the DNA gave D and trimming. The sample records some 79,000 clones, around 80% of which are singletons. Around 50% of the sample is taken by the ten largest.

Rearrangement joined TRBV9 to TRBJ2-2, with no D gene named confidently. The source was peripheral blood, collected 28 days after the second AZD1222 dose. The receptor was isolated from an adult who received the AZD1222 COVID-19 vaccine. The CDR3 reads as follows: CASSVSVTGELFF. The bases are TGTGCCAGCAGCGTTTCAGTCACCGGGGAGCTGTTTTTT.